One sample yielded the 30 T cell receptor beta chains listed below, sequenced in a study of blood T cell repertoires in COVID-19. Sequenced by immunoSEQ multiplex PCR; TCRdb stores in-frame clones only, minus some. This table has some 72,000 clones, 75% to 90% appearing once. Sequenced input: peripheral blood. These receptors were collected from a man aged 50-59 years with COVID-19, enrolled during active disease.

The gene calls are TRBV11-3 and TRBJ1-3; tentatively, D is TRBD1 (5 bases). The V and J ends lost 5 bases and 4 bases respectively, with 9 bases between them. The CDR3 contains 13 residues. The germline V gene has CDR1 SGHNT and CDR2 YENEEA. The CDR3 DNA follows: TGTGCCAGCAGCCCAGGGTCAGGAAACACCATATATTTT. Translation gives CASSPGSGNTIYF.

V gene TRBV30 combines with J gene TRBJ2-1; 7 bases fit TRBD1. J lost 7 bases, V lost 6 bases, and 9 bases had no gene match. Germline V gene sequence: CDR1 GTSNPN, CDR2 SVGIG (reference sequence). The CDR3 is 13 residues long. The CDR3 sequence is CACFRTGQNEQFF. In DNA, the CDR3 is TGTGCCTGTTTTAGGACAGGACAGAATGAGCAGTTCTTC.

The V call is TRBV18, the J call TRBJ2-2; 10 bases align to TRBD2. The CDR3 covers 18 residues. CDR1 KGHSH and CDR2 LQKENI come from the germline V gene. The V and J ends lost 3 bases and 7 bases, in that order; junction bases with no gene match: 14. The CDR3 protein is CASSPSRGLAGVIGELFF. The CDR3 coding sequence is TGTGCCAGCTCACCGTCAAGAGGGCTAGCGGGAGTAATCGGGGAGCTGTTTTTT.

The chain combines TRBV6-4 with TRBJ2-2; D might be TRBD2 (5 bases). V was trimmed by 4 bases and J by 3 bases, leaving 9 bases between them. The CDR3 is made up of 14 amino acids. Per the germline V gene, CDR1 is MRHNA and CDR2 is SNTAGT. The DNA of the CDR3 is TGTGCCAGCAGTGTGCGGGTGGACACCGGGGAGCTGTTTTTT. It is translated as CASSVRVDTGELFF.

This clone was observed a handful of times. The V gene is TRBV19, the J gene TRBJ2-1; 7 nucleotides line up with TRBD2. This CDR3 spans 14 amino acids. Germline V CDR1 and CDR2: LNHDA, SQIVND (reference sequence). V shed 9 bases and J 4 bases; nucleotides not matched to a gene: 9. The CDR3 region has the DNA TGTGCCAGCTTGGGCGGGAGTCGTTACAATGAGCAGTTCTTC. The encoded protein is CASLGGSRYNEQFF.

The rearrangement joins TRBV4-1 to TRBJ1-3, with 9 nucleotides matching TRBD1. The CDR3 extends over 19 amino acids. The V gene end was trimmed by 3 bases and the J gene end by 0 bases; junction bases not matched to a gene: 12. Germline-derived CDR1 and CDR2 are MGHRA and YSYEKL. The CDR3 region is CASSHPPGTGTSSGNTIYF. The CDR3 DNA follows: TGCGCCAGCAGCCATCCTCCCGGGACAGGGACTAGCTCTGGAAACACCATATATTTT.

This clone has a single count. The rearrangement links TRBV28 to TRBJ1-4; tentative D call: TRBD1 (5 bases). The CDR3 loop spans 14 amino acids. V lost 2 bases and J lost 5, with 9 bases in between. Looked up from germline, CDR1 is MDHEN and CDR2 is SYDVKM. The chain's CDR3 is CASSLAGRNEKLFF. The DNA of the CDR3 is TGTGCCAGCAGTTTAGCAGGGAGGAATGAAAAACTGTTTTTT. Full variable domain (missing parts from reference TRBV28 and TRBJ1-4): DVKVTQSSRYLVKRTGEKVFLECVQDMDHENMFWYRQDPGLGLRLIYFSYDVKMKEKGDIPEGYSVSREKKERFSLILESASTNQTSMYLCASSLAGRNEKLFFGSGTQLSVL.

This chain links TRBV5-1 with TRBJ2-3; 8 bases are shared with TRBD1. This CDR3 contains 15 residues. Trimming cost V 3 bases and J 1 base; bases outside gene matches: 4. Per germline, CDR1 SGHRS and CDR2 YFSETQ. The CDR3 DNA follows: TGCGCCAGCAGCTACCAGGGGGCGGGCACAGATACGCAGTATTTT. It codes for CASSYQGAGTDTQYF.

This chain connects TRBV5-4 to TRBJ1-2; 8 nucleotides align to TRBD1. CDR1 is SGHNT, CDR2 YYREEE, per germline (reference sequence). This CDR3 comprises 14 residues. The trim removed 6 bases at V and 7 bases at J, leaving 11 bases unmatched. The CDR3 here is CASTGTGDVGGYTF. In DNA form, the CDR3 reads TGTGCCAGCACTGGGACAGGTGATGTTGGTGGCTACACCTTC.

The V call is TRBV9, the J call TRBJ2-3, with a tentative D call TRBD1 (5 bases). The CDR3 sequence is 13 residues long. V was trimmed by 1 base and J by 4 bases, leaving 7 bases between them. Germline-derived CDR1 and CDR2 are SGDLS and YYNGEE. CDR3 sequence reads: CASSVQGPDTQYF. In DNA, the CDR3 is TGTGCCAGCAGCGTACAGGGTCCAGATACGCAGTATTTT.

This clone turned up a few times. The chain has TRBV10-3 and TRBJ1-2; D is undetermined. The V gene lost 3 bases and the J gene lost 6 bases, with 14 bases spanning the gap. CDR3 length equals 14 residues. Per the germline V gene, CDR1 is ENHRY and CDR2 is SYGVKD. The CDR3 loop is CAISDILNSNGYTF. The CDR3 nucleotides read TGTGCCATCAGTGACATATTGAACTCCAATGGCTACACCTTC.

CDR3 nucleotide sequence: TGTGCCAGCACCTCGCCGGGACTAGCGGTATTTGAGCAGTTCTTC. This sequence encodes CASTSPGLAVFEQFF. The genes are TRBV11-2 and TRBJ2-1; 11 bases map to TRBD2. This CDR3 is built from 15 residues. The trim removed 7 bases at V and 9 bases at J, leaving 11 bases unmatched. Germline lookup yields CDR1 SGHAT and CDR2 FQNNGV.

This chain uses TRBV6-5 with TRBJ2-6; D possibly corresponds to TRBD1 (5 bases). Germline CDR1 reads MNHEY; CDR2 reads SVGAGI. V lost 7 bases and J lost 1, with 8 bases in between. The length of the CDR3 is 14 residues. The chain's CDR3 is CASTSGSGANVLTF. CDR3 nucleotides: TGTGCCAGCACATCAGGGTCTGGGGCCAACGTCCTGACTTTC.

This chain connects TRBV28 to TRBJ1-1; TRBD1 is a possible D gene (5 bases). The V gene lost 3 bases and the J gene lost 5 bases, with 7 bases spanning the gap. This CDR3 is built from 12 residues. Germline V gene sequence: CDR1 MDHEN, CDR2 SYDVKM. Here the CDR3 reads CASSFRGTEAFF. The CDR3, as DNA: TGTGCCAGCAGTTTTCGGGGGACTGAAGCTTTCTTT.

The V gene is TRBV19, the J gene TRBJ2-2; 8 bases fit TRBD1. V trimming: 7 bases; J trimming: 4 bases; junction bases outside the gene matches: 8. This CDR3 spans 15 amino acids. CDR1 is LNHDA, CDR2 SQIVND, per germline (reference sequence). The chain's CDR3 is CASTLRGRGTGELFF. In DNA, the CDR3 is TGTGCCAGTACGCTCAGGGGGCGGGGCACCGGGGAGCTGTTTTTT.

This clone was observed a few times. The chain combines TRBV19 with TRBJ1-3, with 7 bases matching TRBD1. Unmatched junction bases numbered 13, after V lost 6 bases and J lost 8 bases. Per germline, CDR1 LNHDA and CDR2 SQIVND (reference sequence). The CDR3 is 15 residues long. The CDR3 region is CASSSPGQSGDTIYF. DNA for the CDR3: TGTGCCAGTAGCTCCCCGGGACAGAGTGGGGACACCATATATTTT.

The chain employs TRBV19 and TRBJ2-1, with 15 positions matching TRBD2. V gave up 10 bases and J gave up 3 bases; unmatched junction bases: 7. Per the germline V gene, CDR1 is LNHDA and CDR2 is SQIVND (reference sequence). The CDR3 is made up of 16 amino acids. The CDR3 is CATGLAGGLGYNEQFF. CDR3 coding DNA: TGTGCCACGGGACTAGCGGGAGGCCTCGGCTACAATGAGCAGTTCTTC.

The chain uses TRBV7-3 and TRBJ2-6; 7 bases are shared with TRBD1. Germline CDR1 is SGHTA and CDR2 is FQGTGA. The length of the CDR3 is 19 residues. V shed 5 bases, J shed 0 bases, and the junction held 13 bases outside the gene matches. The CDR3 DNA reads TGTGCCAGCAGCGGAACCAGACAGGGCAAAAGCTCTGGGGCCAACGTCCTGACTTTC. The encoded protein is CASSGTRQGKSSGANVLTF. Combining the CDR3 with reference TRBV7-3 and TRBJ2-6 gives the whole variable domain GAGVSQTPSNKVTEKGKYVELRCDPISGHTALYWYRQSLGQGPEFLIYFQGTGAADDSGLPNDRFFAVRPEGSVSTLKIQRTERGDSAVYLCASSGTRQGKSSGANVLTFGAGSRLTVL.

This sequence joins TRBV6-2 or TRBV6-3 and TRBJ1-3; TRBD1 might be the D (5 bases). V was pared by 0 bases and J by 2 bases, with 8 bases between. The CDR3 extends over 15 amino acids. The germline gives CDR1 MNHEY, CDR2 SVGEGT. The CDR3 coding sequence is TGTGCCAGCAGTTACTCTGCGACAGCTGGAAACACCATATATTTT. Translation: CASSYSATAGNTIYF.

This clone was observed once. The chain uses TRBV27 and TRBJ1-4, with 8 positions matching TRBD1. With 1 base clipped from V and 2 bases from J, the junction kept 0 bases outside the gene matches. Germline V CDR1 and CDR2: MNHEY, SMNVEV (reference sequence). The CDR3 consists of 15 residues. The CDR3 DNA is TGTGCCAGCAGTTTATGGACAGGGACTAATGAAAAACTGTTTTTT. This gives the protein CASSLWTGTNEKLFF.

This clone was observed a few times. The V gene is TRBV30, the J gene TRBJ2-7; TRBD1 agrees at 7 bases. Germline V gene sequence: CDR1 GTSNPN, CDR2 SVGIG (reference sequence). CDR3 length: 14 amino acids. With V trimmed by 2 bases and J by 2 bases, 6 bases remained unmatched. CDR3 in amino acids: CAWSWAGGAYEQYF. In DNA, the CDR3 is TGTGCCTGGAGTTGGGCAGGGGGAGCCTACGAGCAGTACTTC.

The V call is TRBV28, the J call TRBJ1-1; D may be TRBD1 (5 bases). CDR1 MDHEN and CDR2 SYDVKM come from the germline V gene. Trimming removed 6 bases from V and 0 bases from J, with 14 bases in between. The CDR3 covers 15 residues. The CDR3 loop reads CASSPAGRLNTEAFF. For the CDR3, the DNA is TGTGCCAGCAGCCCCGCGGGACGGCTGAACACTGAAGCTTTCTTT.

The chain is built from TRBV5-4 and TRBJ1-1, with D possibly matching TRBD1 (5 bases). The ends were cut back, 3 bases at V and 0 bases at J, with 9 bases in the middle. CDR3 length: 14 residues. CDR1 SGHNT and CDR2 YYREEE come from the germline V gene (reference sequence). In nucleotides, the CDR3 is TGTGCCAGCAGCTACAGGTTGTTGAACACTGAAGCTTTCTTT. Translated: CASSYRLLNTEAFF.

This chain uses TRBV28 with TRBJ1-2; 7 bases are a match to TRBD1. V shed 5 bases, J shed 2 bases, and the junction held 5 bases outside the gene matches. The CDR3 runs to 14 residues. The germline V gene encodes CDR1 MDHEN and CDR2 SYDVKM. The CDR3 sequence is CASSLQGENYGYTF. The CDR3 nucleotides are TGTGCCAGCAGTCTCCAGGGGGAAAACTATGGCTACACCTTC.

This clone was found once. V is TRBV6-2 or TRBV6-3 and J is TRBJ1-5; possible D gene TRBD1, 5 bases. Between the trimmed V and J ends, which lost 4 bases and 6 bases, there was a span of 10 bases. Germline V lookup: CDR1 MNHEY, CDR2 SVGEGT. CDR3 length: 13 amino acids. The CDR3 sequence: CASSFGRAQPQHF. CDR3 bases: TGTGCCAGCAGTTTTGGCAGGGCTCAGCCCCAGCATTTT.

CDR3 region: CASSFKTEAFF. The CDR3, as DNA: TGTGCCAGCAGTTTTAAAACTGAAGCTTTCTTT. This chain joins TRBV28 and TRBJ1-1, with D unresolved. V gave up 3 bases and J gave up 5 bases, with 4 bases separating them. This CDR3 spans 11 amino acids. The V gene's germline CDR1 is MDHEN and CDR2 SYDVKM.

This rearrangement joins TRBV6-5 to TRBJ2-1; 7 bases map to TRBD2. Unmatched junction bases numbered 7, after V lost 3 bases and J lost 5 bases. The germline V gene encodes CDR1 MNHEY and CDR2 SVGAGI. CDR3 size: 15 residues. The DNA for the CDR3 is TGTGCCAGCAGTTATTCCTGGGACTACAACAATGAGCAGTTCTTC. As protein: CASSYSWDYNNEQFF.

The chain recombines TRBV2 with TRBJ2-2; D remains ambiguous. This CDR3 has 14 amino acids. Deletions cut 7 bases from V and 0 bases from J, with 9 bases between. Germline CDR1 SNHLY, CDR2 FYNNEI. In nucleotides, the CDR3 is TGTGCCAGCAAGCCCGGTGCGAACACCGGGGAGCTGTTTTTT. Amino acids: CASKPGANTGELFF.

This clone was observed once. V gene TRBV19 combines with J gene TRBJ1-1; the match to TRBD1 covers 7 bases. The CDR3 spans 15 residues. CDR1 is LNHDA, CDR2 SQIVND, per germline (reference sequence). With 5 bases clipped from V and 1 base from J, the junction kept 7 bases outside the gene matches. This CDR3 is CASSSWTGPNTEAFF. In DNA form, the CDR3 reads TGTGCCAGTAGTTCCTGGACAGGCCCGAACACTGAAGCTTTCTTT.

The gene calls are TRBV9 and TRBJ2-1; 11 bases are a match to TRBD2. Trimming cost V 3 bases and J 6 bases; bases outside gene matches: 5. CDR1 and CDR2 from the germline V gene are SGDLS and YYNGEE. This CDR3 spans 15 amino acids. CDR3 bases: TGTGCCAGCAGCGCACTAGCGGGAGCTGTCAATGAGCAGTTCTTC. It codes for CASSALAGAVNEQFF.